This T cell receptor (beta chain) was identified in a study of cytomegalovirus exposure and HLA in healthy donors. Looking at the study overall: There were fewer than 130 million unique TCR beta sequences, drawn from 150 million to 200 million T cells, in an earlier analysis.

V shed 3 bases and J shed 2 bases, with 12 bases lying between them. Germline V gives CDR1 SGHNT, CDR2 YYREEE (reference sequence). The CDR3 is 15 amino acids. A word on this clone: Its antigen is still unknown.

The study ran its PCR with 60 Vbeta and 13 Jbeta primers. TCRdb's table, derived via immunoSEQ multiplex PCR, lists solely in-frame clones and lacks some. The sample consists of roughly 110,000 clones, around 82% of them appearing once. Findings of the study overall: CMV serostatus was the only immune exposure information that was available. A missense DCLRE1C variant was associated with V- and J-gene trimming of TCR beta chains in a later analysis, and an independent cohort replicated the association. Further analysis was carried out later, and it showed several of the most significant clusters appearing linked to common viral pathogens.

The chain links TRBV5-4 to TRBJ2-1, with TRBD1 as a possible D gene (6 bases). The sample was PBMCs. The origin of this receptor is a man in his fifties or sixties in good health and CMV-seronegative. CDR3 residues: CASSSGTRPYNEQFF. The CDR3 DNA is TGTGCCAGCAGCTCCGGGACAAGGCCCTACAATGAGCAGTTCTTC. The whole variable domain, filled in from reference TRBV5-4 and TRBJ2-1, reads ETGVTQSPTHLIKTRGQQVTLRCSSQSGHNTVSWYQQALGQGPQFIFQYYREEENGRGNFPPRFSGLQFPNYSSELNVNALELDDSALYLCASSSGTRPYNEQFFGPGTRLTVL.